A single sample gave rise to the 27 T cell receptor beta chains below, sequenced in a study of blood T cell repertoires in COVID-19. Only in-frame clones appear in the TCRdb table, and some are missing; sequencing was by immunoSEQ multiplex PCR. This table has 95,000 to 150,000 clones, roughly four fifths appearing once. Sequencing was done on a sample of peripheral blood. These receptors came from a human donor in a cohort sampled during active COVID-19.

The genes are TRBV5-1 and TRBJ1-4; D is uncertain. V lost 4 bases and J 7 bases, leaving 11 bases between the germline ends. There are 13 residues in the CDR3. Germline assignment: CDR1 SGHRS and CDR2 YFSETQ. The CDR3 spells CASSLTPGEKLFF. In DNA form, the CDR3 reads TGCGCCAGCAGCCTAACCCCAGGTGAAAAACTGTTTTTT.

This clone was seen just once. This chain uses TRBV15 with TRBJ1-1; 8 bases map to TRBD1. This CDR3 region has 16 residues. V was clipped by 0 bases and J by 4 bases; unmatched bases: 7. The germline gives CDR1 LNHNV, CDR2 YYDKDF (reference sequence). The CDR3 loop reads CATSRDRGLQTTEAFF. The DNA for the CDR3 is TGTGCCACCAGCAGAGACAGGGGGCTTCAGACCACTGAAGCTTTCTTT.

V is TRBV2 and J is TRBJ2-1, with 9 bases fitting TRBD2. The trim removed 3 bases at V and 9 bases at J, leaving 6 bases unmatched. The CDR3 is 14 amino acids. Germline assignment: CDR1 SNHLY and CDR2 FYNNEI. The CDR3 DNA follows: TGTGCCAGCAGTGATCTAGCGGGGCGGAGTGAGCAGTTCTTC. Protein product: CASSDLAGRSEQFF.

This chain connects TRBV3-1 (or the pseudogene TRBV3-2) to TRBJ2-7, with D perhaps matching TRBD1 (6 bases). The CDR3 loop spans 14 amino acids. CDR1 is LGHDT, CDR2 YNNKEL, per germline (reference sequence). V lost 4 bases and J lost 3, with 13 bases in between. The CDR3 coding sequence is TGTGCCAGCAGCCGCGCCGGGACACTCTACGAGCAGTACTTC. Its translation: CASSRAGTLYEQYF.

For the CDR3, the DNA is TGTGCCAGCAGCGCCCCCATAGCGGGGGGGCCGGAGACCCAGTACTTC. This encodes CASSAPIAGGPETQYF. The rearrangement links TRBV4-2 to TRBJ2-5; 11 positions match TRBD2. V lost 5 bases to trimming and J lost 5 bases; unmatched junction nucleotides: 10. This CDR3 is 16 amino acids long. Germline V gene data show CDR1 as LGHNA and CDR2 as YNFKEQ.

This clone showed up just a few times. This rearrangement joins TRBV7-2 to TRBJ2-7; 7 bases agree with TRBD2. The germline gives CDR1 SGHTA, CDR2 FQGNSA. The CDR3 extends over 12 amino acids. The ends lost 2 bases at V and 7 bases at J; junction bases unmatched: 2. The CDR3 is CASSLLGGEQYF. In DNA form, the CDR3 reads TGTGCCAGCAGCTTACTGGGGGGGGAGCAGTACTTC. Full variable domain (outside the CDR3, taken from reference TRBV7-2 and TRBJ2-7): GAGVSQSPSNKVTEKGKDVELRCDPISGHTALYWYRQSLGQGLEFLIYFQGNSAPDKSGLPSDRFSAERTGGSVSTLTIQRTQQEDSAVYLCASSLLGGEQYFGPGTRLTVT.

The J gene is TRBJ2-2, the V gene TRBV11-2; the D gene is possibly TRBD2 (6 bases). V lost 1 base and J lost 3, with 15 bases in between. The CDR3 totals 17 residues. The V gene's germline CDR1 is SGHAT and CDR2 FQNNGV. Here the CDR3 reads CASSLAVGGWYTGELFF. In DNA form, the CDR3 reads TGTGCCAGCAGCTTAGCGGTGGGGGGATGGTACACCGGGGAGCTGTTTTTT.

The chain recombines TRBV5-8 with TRBJ1-2, with D perhaps TRBD1 (5 bases). The CDR3 covers 12 residues. Trimming shortened V by 3 bases and J by 5 bases, and 8 bases separated the two germline ends. Germline V gene sequence: CDR1 SGHTS, CDR2 YDEGEE. CDR3 in amino acids: CASSWGLYGYTF. The DNA of the CDR3 is TGTGCCAGCAGCTGGGGACTGTATGGCTACACCTTC.

The chain joins TRBV2 to TRBJ1-1; 9 bases align to TRBD1. The V gene's germline CDR1 is SNHLY and CDR2 FYNNEI. The CDR3 is 13 amino acids. The junction had 4 bases not matched to a gene; V was cut back by 8 bases and J by 3 bases. The CDR3 region has the DNA TGTGCCAGCTCCGGGACAGGGTACACTGAAGCTTTCTTT. This encodes CASSGTGYTEAFF.

The chain has TRBV27 and TRBJ2-1; 7 bases are a match to TRBD2. The CDR3 is made up of 15 amino acids. The V and J ends lost 0 bases and 4 bases, in that order; junction bases with no gene match: 3. Germline V gene lookup returns CDR1 MNHEY and CDR2 SMNVEV (reference sequence). The CDR3 sequence: CASSLSTGGYNEQFF. CDR3 sequence (DNA): TGTGCCAGCAGTTTATCGACCGGGGGGTACAATGAGCAGTTCTTC.

The chain uses TRBV29-1 and TRBJ2-1, with 7 bases fitting TRBD2. The CDR3 covers 15 residues. V lost 4 bases, J lost 1 base, and 7 bases stayed unmatched. Per germline, CDR1 SQVTM and CDR2 ANQGSEA. Here the CDR3 reads CSVGSGGGSYNEQFF. The CDR3, as DNA: TGCAGCGTTGGTTCGGGGGGAGGTTCCTACAATGAGCAGTTCTTC.

This clone has just one count. J is TRBJ1-3 and V is TRBV5-1; the match to TRBD1 covers 7 bases. This CDR3 is built from 16 residues. The V gene's germline CDR1 is SGHRS and CDR2 YFSETQ. Germline trimming cut 3 bases from V and 0 bases from J; bases unmatched to any gene: 6. The CDR3 region is CASSSTGVGSGNTIYF. The CDR3 DNA sequence: TGCGCCAGCAGCTCAACAGGGGTTGGCTCTGGAAACACCATATATTTT. The full variable domain, rest sourced from reference TRBV5-1 and TRBJ1-3, is KAGVTQTPRYLIKTRGQQVTLSCSPISGHRSVSWYQQTPGQGLQFLFEYFSETQRNKGNFPGRFSGRQFSNSRSEMNVSTLELGDSALYLCASSSTGVGSGNTIYFGEGSWLTVV.

The V call is TRBV6-5, the J call TRBJ2-2; D gene unclear. This CDR3 is built from 15 residues. Trimming pared 0 bases from V and 6 bases from J, leaving 11 bases between. Germline CDR1 and CDR2: MNHEY and SVGAGI. CDR3 sequence reads: CASSYSATWPGELFF. The CDR3, as DNA: TGTGCCAGCAGTTACTCGGCCACATGGCCCGGGGAGCTGTTTTTT.

This sequence joins TRBV4-3 and TRBJ2-1, with D maybe TRBD2 (7 bases). This CDR3 has 16 residues. Between the trimmed V and J ends, which lost 0 bases and 3 bases, there was a span of 12 bases. Germline V lookup: CDR1 LGHNA, CDR2 YSLEER. CDR3 protein: CASSQDWGGRYNEQFF. CDR3 coding DNA: TGCGCCAGCAGCCAAGATTGGGGGGGCCGCTACAATGAGCAGTTCTTC.

The sample holds one count of this clone. The rearrangement uses TRBV6-2 or TRBV6-3 and TRBJ2-5; 12 nucleotides match TRBD1. The trim removed 5 bases at V and 5 bases at J, leaving 12 bases unmatched. CDR1 is MNHEY and CDR2 is SVGEGT in the germline V gene. The CDR3 length is 17 residues. DNA for the CDR3: TGTGCCAGCAGTCGCAGGCCCGGGACAGGGGGCAGGGAGACCCAGTACTTC. It specifies CASSRRPGTGGRETQYF.

The chain recombines TRBV19 with TRBJ1-5; D is unresolved. CDR3 length equals 15 residues. The germline CDR1 and CDR2 sequences are LNHDA and SQIVND (reference sequence). V was shortened by 5 bases and J by 6 bases, with 17 bases between the two germline ends. The CDR3 is CASSPWTLGGQPQHF. CDR3 nucleotides: TGTGCCAGTAGTCCCTGGACCTTGGGAGGTCAGCCCCAGCATTTT.

The J gene is TRBJ2-1, the V gene TRBV5-1; 9 nucleotides agree with TRBD2. The CDR3 sequence is 17 residues long. Trimming at V came to 4 bases and at J to 1 base, leaving 9 bases not matched to a gene. CDR1 SGHRS and CDR2 YFSETQ come from the germline V gene. This CDR3 reads CASSPLSGGRSYNEQFF. DNA of the CDR3: TGCGCCAGCAGCCCCCTAAGCGGGGGGAGATCCTACAATGAGCAGTTCTTC.

V gene TRBV27 combines with J gene TRBJ1-4; 7 nucleotides align to TRBD1. The CDR3 sequence is 17 residues long. V shed 4 bases, J shed 4 bases, and the junction held 12 bases outside the gene matches. The germline CDR1 and CDR2 sequences are MNHEY and SMNVEV (reference sequence). Here the CDR3 DNA reads TGTGCCAGCAGTTCCTTACCGCCGACAGGGTATAATGAAAAACTGTTTTTT. Protein: CASSSLPPTGYNEKLFF.

This CDR3 is CASTQGGVGETQYF. The CDR3 DNA sequence: TGTGCCAGCACCCAAGGGGGGGTCGGAGAGACCCAGTACTTC. The chain couples TRBV5-4 to TRBJ2-5; maybe TRBD2 (7 bases). CDR1 is SGHNT, CDR2 YYREEE, per germline (reference sequence). The CDR3 is made up of 14 amino acids. V lost 6 bases to trimming and J lost 4 bases, with 16 bases between them.

The chain employs TRBV9 and TRBJ2-5; possible D gene TRBD1, 6 bases. V was clipped by 0 bases and J by 1 base, with 13 bases between them. Germline V CDR1 and CDR2: SGDLS, YYNGEE. This CDR3 has 16 amino acids. CDR3 in amino acids: CASSVAARGIQETQYF. The CDR3 DNA reads as TGTGCCAGCAGCGTAGCGGCCAGGGGTATCCAAGAGACCCAGTACTTC.

This CDR3 is CASRPRLPFQETQYF. For the CDR3, the DNA is TGTGCCAGCAGGCCCCGACTCCCATTCCAAGAGACCCAGTACTTC. The chain uses TRBV6-6 and TRBJ2-5; D gene ambiguous. Germline V gene data show CDR1 as MNHNY and CDR2 as SVGAGI (reference sequence). V gave up 6 bases and J gave up 1 base, with 15 bases separating them. This CDR3 spans 15 amino acids.

This clone was detected once. The chain joins TRBV11-2 to TRBJ2-5; 7 bases match TRBD1. CDR1 and CDR2 from the germline V gene are SGHAT and FQNNGV. V dropped 5 bases and J dropped 5; count of bases not matched to a gene: 5. The CDR3 length is 13 residues. CDR3: CASSHPDRETQYF. The CDR3, as DNA: TGTGCCAGCAGCCACCCGGACAGGGAGACCCAGTACTTC.

The V call is TRBV27, the J call TRBJ2-7, with D perhaps TRBD1 (5 bases). The CDR3 consists of 13 residues. The germline CDR1 and CDR2 sequences are MNHEY and SMNVEV (reference sequence). V was clipped by 3 bases and J by 3 bases, with 9 bases between them. For the CDR3, the DNA is TGTGCCAGCAGTTTGGGGCAGCACTACGAGCAGTACTTC. Protein: CASSLGQHYEQYF.

This clone turned up a few times. The chain recombines TRBV6-6 with TRBJ2-7; 14 positions agree with TRBD2. The CDR3 spans 15 residues. Germline V CDR1 and CDR2: MNHNY, SVGAGI (reference sequence). V shed 5 bases, J shed 2 bases, and the junction held 2 bases outside the gene matches. The CDR3 DNA follows: TGTGCCAGCAGTAAGACTAGCGGGGGGGCCTACGAGCAGTACTTC. This sequence encodes CASSKTSGGAYEQYF.

This sequence joins TRBV19 and TRBJ1-2, with 9 nucleotides matching TRBD1. This CDR3 comprises 15 residues. CDR1 and CDR2 (germline): LNHDA, SQIVND (reference sequence). With 6 bases clipped from V and 7 bases from J, the junction kept 12 bases outside the gene matches. CDR3 in amino acids: CASSPPRDRVFGYTF. The DNA of the CDR3 is TGTGCCAGTAGCCCGCCGAGGGACAGGGTTTTTGGCTACACCTTC. Drawing the rest from reference TRBV19 and TRBJ1-2, the complete variable domain is DGGITQSPKYLFRKEGQNVTLSCEQNLNHDAMYWYRQDPGQGLRLIYYSQIVNDFQKGDIAEGYSVSREKKESFPLTVTSAQKNPTAFYLCASSPPRDRVFGYTFGSGTRLTVV.

The rearrangement joins TRBV19 to TRBJ2-3; a possible D gene is TRBD1 (5 bases). V was cut by 5 bases and J by 3 bases, with 9 bases left in between. The germline V gene encodes CDR1 LNHDA and CDR2 SQIVND (reference sequence). This CDR3 is built from 13 residues. CDR3 loop: CASSSRVTDTQYF. Written as DNA, the CDR3 is TGTGCCAGTAGTTCCAGGGTAACAGATACGCAGTATTTT. Full variable domain (missing parts from reference TRBV19 and TRBJ2-3): DGGITQSPKYLFRKEGQNVTLSCEQNLNHDAMYWYRQDPGQGLRLIYYSQIVNDFQKGDIAEGYSVSREKKESFPLTVTSAQKNPTAFYLCASSSRVTDTQYFGPGTRLTVL.

V gene TRBV18 combines with J gene TRBJ2-7; D unclear. The V end was cut by 3 bases, the J end by 3 bases, with 12 bases between. In germline, CDR1 is KGHSH, CDR2 LQKENI. The CDR3 sequence is 14 residues long. The CDR3 reads CASSPAAYNYEQYF. The CDR3, as DNA: TGTGCCAGCTCACCGGCGGCGTACAACTACGAGCAGTACTTC.